The entry below describes one T cell receptor (beta chain). What it binds is unknown. Naive CD8 cells comprised CD45RO-negative, CCR7-positively selected cells, excluding terminally differentiated effector memory CD45RA+ cells. J was trimmed by 5 bases and V by 1 base; bases with no gene match: 3. The germline gives CDR1 LNHNV, CDR2 YYDKDF (reference sequence). The CDR3 spans 15 residues. These data come from a study of shared clonotypes between healthy human individuals. Deep-level running was used for the assay. Genomic DNA from each subset was divided evenly over several immunoSEQ plates. Data came from immunoSEQ multiplex PCR; TCRdb stores just in-frame clones and leaves some out. The sample has under 1 million clones, about 91% seen once; the top ten hold about 24%. Study-wide results and limits: As a rule, naive subsets had a larger estimated richness than memory subsets.

J is TRBJ2-7 and V is TRBV15, with 12 positions matching TRBD2. The receptor's source is a man under 40 in good health. The material sequenced was naive CD8+ T cells sorted from blood. CDR3 amino acids: CATSRGLAGADEQYF. The CDR3 nucleotides are TGTGCCACCAGCAGAGGACTAGCGGGAGCAGACGAGCAGTACTTC.